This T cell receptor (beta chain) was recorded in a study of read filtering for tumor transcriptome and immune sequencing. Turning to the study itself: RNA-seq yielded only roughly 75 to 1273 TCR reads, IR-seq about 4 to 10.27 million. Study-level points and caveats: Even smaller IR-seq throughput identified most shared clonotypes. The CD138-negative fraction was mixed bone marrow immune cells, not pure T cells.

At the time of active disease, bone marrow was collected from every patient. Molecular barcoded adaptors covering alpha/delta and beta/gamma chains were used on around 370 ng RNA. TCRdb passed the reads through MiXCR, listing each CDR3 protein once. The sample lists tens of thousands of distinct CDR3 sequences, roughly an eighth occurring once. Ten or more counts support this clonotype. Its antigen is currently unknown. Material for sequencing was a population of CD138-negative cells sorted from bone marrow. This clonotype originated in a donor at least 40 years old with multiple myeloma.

CDR3 nucleotide sequence: TGTGCCAGTAGTCTCCGGGACACTGGAAGGGGCTACACCTTC. Translated, it gives CASSLRDTGRGYTF. The V call is TRBV19, the J call TRBJ1-2, with D possibly TRBD1 on 6 matching bases. V lost 5 bases and J 8 bases, leaving 18 bases between the germline ends. From germline, CDR1 is LNHDA and CDR2 SQIVND (reference sequence). The CDR3 covers 14 residues. Full variable domain (rest looked up from reference TRBV19 and TRBJ1-2): DGGITQSPKYLFRKEGQNVTLSCEQNLNHDAMYWYRQDPGQGLRLIYYSQIVNDFQKGDIAEGYSVSREKKESFPLTVTSAQKNPTAFYLCASSLRDTGRGYTFGSGTRLTVV.